This TCR beta chain was documented in a study of blood T cells in healthy people across ages. This clonotype turned up a few times. Antigen unknown. Combining a sample-barcoded 5' primer with a J-beta primer mix, a second PCR ran for about 7 to 11 cycles. MiXCR was run by TCRdb on the 5' RACE reads, yielding one entry per CDR3 protein. The sample contains about 1.8 million distinct CDR3 sequences, 40% to 55% of which appear only once. Study results and caveats: Roughly linear age-related decline in beta diversity appeared, significant by age about 37.

Germline V gene lookup returns CDR1 MNHNS and CDR2 SASEGT. CDR3 size: 16 residues. Trimming cost V 2 bases and J 6 bases, with 17 bases left between them. This sequence was found in a middle-aged woman in good health. V and J are TRBV6-1 and TRBJ2-1; D uncertain. The specimen was blood. The CDR3 protein is CASSEKMVGLGNEQFF. CDR3 coding DNA: TGTGCCAGCAGTGAAAAGATGGTTGGGCTCGGCAATGAGCAGTTCTTC.